The 9 T cell receptor beta chains reported below all come from one sample, sequenced in a study of cytomegalovirus exposure and HLA in healthy donors. PCR amplification relied on 60 Vbeta primers (plus 13 Jbeta primers). Here immunoSEQ multiplex PCR was the method, and the copy in TCRdb shows in-frame clones only, minus some. Of some 70,000 clones in the sample, around four fifths were seen once. Sequencing was performed on PBMCs. These TCRs come from a male donor in good health and CMV-seropositive.

The chain uses TRBV30 and TRBJ2-3; D call uncertain. The CDR3 contains 13 residues. CDR1 is GTSNPN, CDR2 SVGIG, per germline (reference sequence). V was shortened by 0 bases and J by 6 bases, with 10 bases between the two germline ends. The CDR3 sequence: CAWSVLGWDTQYF. The DNA of the CDR3 is TGTGCCTGGAGTGTACTCGGTTGGGATACGCAGTATTTT. Looking up the rest from reference TRBV30 and TRBJ2-3 gives the full variable domain: SQTIHQWPATLVQPVGSPLSLECTVEGTSNPNLYWYRQAAGRGLQLLFYSVGIGQISSEVPQNLSASRPQDRQFILSSKKLLLSDSGFYLCAWSVLGWDTQYFGPGTRLTVL.

The chain couples TRBV7-2 to TRBJ1-6; no firm D call. This CDR3 has 14 residues. The germline V gene encodes CDR1 SGHTA and CDR2 FQGNSA. Trimming shortened V by 6 bases and J by 0 bases, and 6 bases separated the two germline ends. CDR3 in amino acids: CASSLSSYNSPLHF. CDR3 nucleotides: TGTGCCAGCAGTCTAAGCTCCTATAATTCACCCCTCCACTTT.

V gene TRBV18 combines with J gene TRBJ1-2; D unresolved. The germline V gene encodes CDR1 KGHSH and CDR2 LQKENI. V shed 2 bases and J shed 0 bases, with 7 bases lying between them. CDR3 length: 14 amino acids. As DNA, the CDR3 is TGTGCCAGCTCACCATTCCCAACTAACTATGGCTACACCTTC. It yields the protein CASSPFPTNYGYTF.

The chain couples TRBV6-1 to TRBJ1-6; unclear D gene. The CDR3 contains 15 residues. Germline CDR1 and CDR2: MNHNS and SASEGT. V dropped 6 bases and J dropped 8 bases, with 17 bases sitting between them. As DNA, the CDR3 is TGTGCCAGCAGCCCCCAACAACCACCAGATTCACCCCTCCACTTT. Protein: CASSPQQPPDSPLHF.

This clone was observed a handful of times. The chain is built from TRBV7-9 and TRBJ1-1; TRBD1 matches at 7 bases. Germline loops: CDR1 SEHNR, CDR2 FQNEAQ (reference sequence). This CDR3 is 15 amino acids long. The V and J ends lost 6 bases and 0 bases, in that order; junction bases with no gene match: 7. CDR3 protein: CASSGDSPLNTEAFF. CDR3 sequence (DNA): TGTGCCAGCAGTGGGGACAGCCCTCTGAACACTGAAGCTTTCTTT.

This clone showed up just once. This sequence joins TRBV27 and TRBJ2-7; the match to TRBD2 covers 13 bases. V trimming: 6 bases; J trimming: 5 bases; junction bases outside the gene matches: 7. This CDR3 is built from 15 residues. Germline values: CDR1 MNHEY, CDR2 SMNVEV (reference sequence). The CDR3 DNA reads as TGTGCCAGCAGCCTCCTGACTAGCGGGGGGAACGAGCAGTACTTC. It yields the protein CASSLLTSGGNEQYF.

The chain has TRBV6-5 and TRBJ1-6; no reliable D call. The germline CDR1 and CDR2 sequences are MNHEY and SVGAGI. V lost 5 bases and J 7 bases, leaving 12 bases between the germline ends. The CDR3 is 14 residues long. The CDR3 region is CASSTTGQNSPLHF. The DNA of the CDR3 is TGTGCCAGCAGTACCACGGGTCAAAATTCACCCCTCCACTTT.

The gene calls are TRBV19 and TRBJ2-7; D might be TRBD1 (7 bases). The CDR3 spans 18 residues. Germline CDR1 reads LNHDA; CDR2 reads SQIVND (reference sequence). V gave up 3 bases and J gave up 6 bases, with 27 bases separating them. The CDR3 loop reads CASSIRPVLTGRMSEQYF. The CDR3 DNA reads as TGTGCCAGTAGTATCCGCCCGGTTTTGACAGGGAGGATGAGCGAGCAGTACTTC.

The chain couples TRBV30 to TRBJ1-1; TRBD1 is a possible D gene (6 bases). V was trimmed by 5 bases and J by 1 base, leaving 17 bases between them. CDR3 length: 15 amino acids. Germline V lookup: CDR1 GTSNPN, CDR2 SVGIG (reference sequence). The CDR3 region has the DNA TGTGCCTGGGAGCCCAGTTACAGGGCGAACACTGAAGCTTTCTTT. It codes for CAWEPSYRANTEAFF.